The T cell receptor beta chain described here comes from a study of blood T cell repertoires in COVID-19. V shed 3 bases and J shed 1 base, with 16 bases lying between them. The germline CDR1 and CDR2 sequences are LNHDA and SQIVND (reference sequence). The CDR3 sequence is 17 residues long. The study counted Cohort 3 donors as recovered given two negative PCRs, clearance, or symptom resolution. Clones were read by immunoSEQ multiplex PCR, and TCRdb kept only the in-frame ones, dropping some. The data contain under 300,000 clones, approximately 82% of them seen just once; the ten biggest clones take up approximately 16%.

This clonotype originated in a man between 35 and 55 years old who had recovered from COVID-19. The chain carries TRBV19 and TRBJ2-1; the D gene is possibly TRBD2 (6 bases). Sequencing was performed on PBMCs or T cells enriched from blood (not recorded which). The CDR3 spells CASSIFGGSGSYNEQFF. As DNA, the CDR3 is TGTGCCAGTAGTATCTTCGGGGGTAGCGGATCCTACAATGAGCAGTTCTTC.